Only a few counts were recorded for the clone carrying this T cell receptor beta chain. The target antigen is unknown. Each of the donors had 9 to 10 milliliters of peripheral blood drawn into EDTA-treated Vacutainer tubes. These data belong to a study of blood T cells in healthy people across ages. In the study overall: Capture via template switching afforded approximately one barcoded beta molecule per two T cells.

Regarding the study as a whole: Per-million-T-cell TCR beta diversity fell roughly linearly with age.

Trimming took off 2 bases at V and 5 bases at J, with 9 bases between the two ends. The CDR3 length is 13 residues. The V gene's germline CDR1 is SGHTA and CDR2 FQGNSA. Sample-barcoded 5' priming and a J-beta primer mix drove a second PCR of roughly 6 to 12 cycles. Each cDNA molecule was tagged by a template-switch adaptor with 12 random nucleotides. Using its own MiXCR run on the 5' RACE reads, TCRdb lists one record per CDR3 protein. The sample includes around 500,000 distinct CDR3 sequences, around half seen only once; the top ten take around 23%. The sequence came from an elderly man in good health. Sequencing used blood. This rearrangement joins TRBV7-2 to TRBJ2-5; perhaps D is TRBD1 or TRBD2 (5 bases each). CDR3 DNA sequence: TGTGCCAGCAGCTTAAGAGGGGACGAGACCCAGTACTTC. It is translated as CASSLRGDETQYF.